The clone carrying this TCR beta chain showed up many times. What it binds is not known. The data were obtained in a study of read filtering for tumor transcriptome and immune sequencing. V lost 2 bases, J lost 6 bases, and 16 bases lay in between. Germline CDR1 is MGHRA and CDR2 is YSYEKL. The CDR3 covers 15 residues. The library was built from roughly 400 ng RNA with molecular barcoded adaptors for alpha/delta and beta/gamma chains. In TCRdb, the reads were re-called with MiXCR into one record per CDR3 protein. The sample lists tens of thousands of distinct CDR3 sequences, 20% to 25% occurring once. Overall study results and limits: Even smaller IR-seq throughput identified most shared clonotypes.

Sample: a population of CD138-negative cells sorted from bone marrow. The sequence came from a donor at least 40 years old with multiple myeloma. The V and J genes are TRBV4-1 and TRBJ1-1, with D tentatively TRBD1 (6 bases). CDR3 amino acids: CASSQIAGGDAEAFF. For the CDR3, the DNA is TGCGCCAGCAGCCAAATAGCGGGGGGCGACGCTGAAGCTTTCTTT.